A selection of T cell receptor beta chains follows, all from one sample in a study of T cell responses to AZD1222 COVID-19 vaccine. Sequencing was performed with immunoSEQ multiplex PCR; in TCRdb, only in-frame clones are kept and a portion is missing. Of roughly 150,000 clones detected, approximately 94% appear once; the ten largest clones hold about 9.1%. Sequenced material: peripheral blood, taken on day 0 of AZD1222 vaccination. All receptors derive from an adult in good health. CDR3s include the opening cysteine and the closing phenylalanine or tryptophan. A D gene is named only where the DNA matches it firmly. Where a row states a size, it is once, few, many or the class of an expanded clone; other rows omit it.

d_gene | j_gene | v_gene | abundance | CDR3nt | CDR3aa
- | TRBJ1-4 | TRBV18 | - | TGTGCCAGCTCACCGACAGCTTTTAATGAAAAACTGTTTTTT | CASSPTAFNEKLFF
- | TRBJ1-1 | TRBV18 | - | TGTGCCAGCTCCCTGTTGGGGCCGAACACTGAAGCTTTCTTT | CASSLLGPNTEAFF
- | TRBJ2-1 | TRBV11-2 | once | TGTGCCAGCAGCTTAGGGAATGAGCAGTTCTTC | CASSLGNEQFF
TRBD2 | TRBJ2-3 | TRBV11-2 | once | TGTGCCAGCAGCAAATACCCTGCGGGGGGTTACACAGATACGCAGTATTTT | CASSKYPAGGYTDTQYF
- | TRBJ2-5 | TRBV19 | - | TGTGCCAGTAGTACACCGGGGCAGCTGGACTTC | CASSTPGQLDF
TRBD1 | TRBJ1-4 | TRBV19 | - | TGTGCCAGTAGTCTTACCGGGACAGAGAAACTGTTTTTT | CASSLTGTEKLFF
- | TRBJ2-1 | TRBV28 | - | TGTGCCAGCAGTTTAGGGGGGGCTGGGAATGAGCAGTTCTTC | CASSLGGAGNEQFF
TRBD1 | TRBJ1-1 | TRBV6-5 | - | TGTGCCAGCAGAATGGGACAGGTAGTCACTGAAGCTTTCTTT | CASRMGQVVTEAFF
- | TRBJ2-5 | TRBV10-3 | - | TGTGCCAGCCAGCTGGGGGAAGCGAGTTTTCGAGAGACCCAGTACTTC | CASQLGEASFRETQYF
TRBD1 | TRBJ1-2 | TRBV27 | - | TGTGCCAGCAGTTTAAGAGCAGGGGGCGGAGGCTACACCTTC | CASSLRAGGGGYTF
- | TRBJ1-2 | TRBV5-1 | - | TGCGCCAGCAGCTTGTTCATGTCTACTGGCTACACCTTC | CASSLFMSTGYTF
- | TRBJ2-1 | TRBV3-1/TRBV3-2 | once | TGTGCCAGCAGCCAAGTTTACGGGGGCCGGAACAATGAGCAGTTCTTC | CASSQVYGGRNNEQFF
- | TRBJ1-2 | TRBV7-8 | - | TGTGCCAGCAGTCCCGGGAGGGTAGGACAATCTAACTATGGCTACACCTTC | CASSPGRVGQSNYGYTF
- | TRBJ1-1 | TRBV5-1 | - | TGCGCCAGCAGCTTGGCCCCCGCAGGGACCACTGAAGCTTTCTTT | CASSLAPAGTTEAFF
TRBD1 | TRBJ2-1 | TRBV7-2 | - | TGTGCCAGCAGCTTGGGGACAGGGTACAATGAGCAGTTCTTC | CASSLGTGYNEQFF
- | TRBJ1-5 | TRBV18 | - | TGTGCCAGCTCACCACTTCCAGGTACGGGCAATCAGCCCCAGCATTTT | CASSPLPGTGNQPQHF
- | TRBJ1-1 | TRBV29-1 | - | TGCAGCGTGTTGAAAGGGGACACTGAAGCTTTCTTT | CSVLKGDTEAFF
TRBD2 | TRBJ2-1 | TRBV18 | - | TGTGCCAGCTCACCCCGCTCCCTGACTAGCGGGGGCCCCTGGGCGTTCTTC | CASSPRSLTSGGPWAFF
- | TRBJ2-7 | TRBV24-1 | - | TGTGCCACCTGTGAAGAGCAGTACTTC | CATCEEQYF
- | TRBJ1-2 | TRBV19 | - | TGTGCCAGTAGTAGGGACCGACTATATGGCTACACCTTC | CASSRDRLYGYTF
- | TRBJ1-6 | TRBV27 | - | TGTGCCAGCTCCTTGGACAAGAGCTCCTATAATTCACCCCTCCACTTT | CASSLDKSSYNSPLHF
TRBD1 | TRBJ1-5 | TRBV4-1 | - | TGCGCCAGCAGCCGAGGGGAAGGCAGGGGGAATCAGCCCCAGCATTTT | CASSRGEGRGNQPQHF
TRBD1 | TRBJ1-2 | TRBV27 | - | TGTGCCAGCAGGTCGGACAGGGGGCATGGCTACACCTTC | CASRSDRGHGYTF
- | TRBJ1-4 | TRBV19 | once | TGTGCCAGTAGTATAGGACGTTTCCTCTCAACTAATGAAAAACTGTTTTTT | CASSIGRFLSTNEKLFF
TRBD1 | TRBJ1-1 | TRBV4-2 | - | TGTGCCAGCTTTATGAGGGGGCAGGGGGACACTGAAGCTTTCTTT | CASFMRGQGDTEAFF
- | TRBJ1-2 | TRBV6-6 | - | TGTGCCAGCAGTTACAGCAGGGACGGCTACACCTTC | CASSYSRDGYTF
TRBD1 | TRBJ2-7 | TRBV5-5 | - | TGTGCCAGCAGCTTGGAGAGAGGGGGCTTAGCCCACGAGCAGTACTTC | CASSLERGGLAHEQYF
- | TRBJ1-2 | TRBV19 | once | TGTGCCAGTAGTACCCATTCGAGATTAAACTATGGCTACACCTTC | CASSTHSRLNYGYTF
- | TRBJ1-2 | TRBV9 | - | TGTGCCAGCAGCGTAAAGGAGACGGCAAACTATGGCTACACCTTC | CASSVKETANYGYTF
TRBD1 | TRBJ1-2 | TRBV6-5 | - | TGTGCCAGCAGTTACTGGACAGGAGCTCAGTATGGCTACACCTTC | CASSYWTGAQYGYTF
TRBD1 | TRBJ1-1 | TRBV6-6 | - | TGTGCCAGCACTTACGGGACAGTTTCCACTGAAGCTTTCTTT | CASTYGTVSTEAFF
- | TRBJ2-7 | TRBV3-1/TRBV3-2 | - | TGTGCCAGCAGCCAAGATAGCGTACGAGCCTACGAGCAGTACTTC | CASSQDSVRAYEQYF
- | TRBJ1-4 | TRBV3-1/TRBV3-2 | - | TGTGCCAGCAGCCATGGGGCAACTAATGAAAAACTGTTTTTT | CASSHGATNEKLFF
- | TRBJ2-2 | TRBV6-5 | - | TGTGCCAGCAGTTATTTCTTAGGGACCGGGGAGCTGTTTTTT | CASSYFLGTGELFF
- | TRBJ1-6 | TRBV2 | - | TGTGCCAGCAGGGAAGGACAGTTCGACTCACCCCTCCACTTT | CASREGQFDSPLHF
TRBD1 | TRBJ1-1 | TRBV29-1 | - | TGCAGCGTTGCTGAGAGGGGACAGGGTGGAAATAAAGCTTTCTTT | CSVAERGQGGNKAFF
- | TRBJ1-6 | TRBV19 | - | TGTGCCAGTAGTAAGTTGGGTCGCTCCTATAATTCACCCCTCCACTTT | CASSKLGRSYNSPLHF
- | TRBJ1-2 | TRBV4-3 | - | TGCGCCAGCAGCCCCGAAAGTAGCGGGGGCTATGGCTACACCTTC | CASSPESSGGYGYTF
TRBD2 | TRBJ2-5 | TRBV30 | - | TGTGCCTGGTCAAACTCCGGGACTACAACAACCCAGTACTTC | CAWSNSGTTTTQYF
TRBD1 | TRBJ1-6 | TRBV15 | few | TGTGCCACCAGCAGGAGACAGGGAAGAAAGGATAATTCACCCCTCCACTTT | CATSRRQGRKDNSPLHF
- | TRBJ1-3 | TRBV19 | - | TGTGCCAGTAGTCCCCAGGCGTCGCGAAACACCATATATTTT | CASSPQASRNTIYF
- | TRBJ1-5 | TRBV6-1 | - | TGTGCCAGCAGTGAACTCGACAGCCTTCAGCATTTT | CASSELDSLQHF
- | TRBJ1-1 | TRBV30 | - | TGTGCCTGGAGTGATTGGCCCGGGATACAGAACACTGAAGCTTTCTTT | CAWSDWPGIQNTEAFF
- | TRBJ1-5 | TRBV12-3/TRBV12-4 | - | TGTGCCAGCAGTTTCAGCCGTGAGGAGCCCCAGCATTTT | CASSFSREEPQHF
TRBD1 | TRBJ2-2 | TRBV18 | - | TGTGCCAGCTCCCTCCAGGACAGGACAATGAACACCGGGGAGCTGTTTTTT | CASSLQDRTMNTGELFF
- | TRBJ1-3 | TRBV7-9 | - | TGTGCCAGCGGACCCCGGGCACGCTCTGGAAACACCATATATTTT | CASGPRARSGNTIYF
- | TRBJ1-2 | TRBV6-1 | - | TGTGCCAGCAGCGAAGGGGAGAACTATGGCTACACCTTC | CASSEGENYGYTF
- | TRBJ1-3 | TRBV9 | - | TGTGCCAGCAGCCCAGGGACGGCTAGAAACACCATATATTTT | CASSPGTARNTIYF
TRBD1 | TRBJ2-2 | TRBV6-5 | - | TGTGCCAGCAGCCAACAGGGGGCCGGGGAGCTGTTTTTT | CASSQQGAGELFF
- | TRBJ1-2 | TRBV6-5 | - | TGTGCCAGCAGTTACTCGTATGCCACAGGAAACTATGGCTACACCTTC | CASSYSYATGNYGYTF
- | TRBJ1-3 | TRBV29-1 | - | TGCAGCGTCATGACAGTCTACTCTGGAAACACCATATATTTT | CSVMTVYSGNTIYF
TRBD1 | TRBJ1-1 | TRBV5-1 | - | TGCGCCAGCAGCCTCGGACAGGAAGAAGCTTTCTTT | CASSLGQEEAFF
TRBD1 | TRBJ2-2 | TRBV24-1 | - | TGTGCCACCAGTGACCAGGGGGCCGGGGAGCTGTTTTTT | CATSDQGAGELFF
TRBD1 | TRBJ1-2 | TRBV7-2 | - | TGTGCCAGCAGCCAGCGGACAGGTCGCAGTGGCTACACCTTC | CASSQRTGRSGYTF
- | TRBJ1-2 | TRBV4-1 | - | TGCGCCAGCAGCCAACCCACCCCCGGAATTCGTGGCTACACCTTC | CASSQPTPGIRGYTF